This entry concerns a single T cell receptor beta chain. Antigen unknown. Sequenced by immunoSEQ multiplex PCR; TCRdb stores in-frame clones only, minus some. The sample holds some 2 million clones; just under 95% are singletons and the top ten take 1% to 1.3%. These data belong to a study of shared clonotypes between healthy human individuals. Overall study results and limits: Across subsets, estimated richness was generally greater for naive than for memory populations. All-four-donor shared clonotypes had higher generation probabilities than non-shared clonotypes did. The naive CD4 repertoires of several donors were compared, and approximately 4.5% of clonotypes were shared.

Naive CD8 cells comprised CD45RO-negative, CCR7-positively selected cells, excluding terminally differentiated effector memory CD45RA+ cells. The receptor's source is a man between 18 and 29 years old in good health. The sequenced material came from naive CD8+ T cells sorted from blood.

DNA for the CDR3: TGTGCCAGCAGCGTAGGACTAGCGGGAGTCGTTACCACAGATACGCAGTATTTT. Its protein is CASSVGLAGVVTTDTQYF. This sequence joins TRBV7-2 and TRBJ2-3; 13 positions agree with TRBD2. Germline V gene sequence: CDR1 SGHTA, CDR2 FQGNSA. Trimming cost V 5 bases and J 2 bases; bases outside gene matches: 10. This CDR3 is 18 amino acids long.